A single sample gave rise to the 24 T cell receptor beta chains below, sequenced in a study of monozygotic twins with inflammatory bowel disease. TCRdb reprocessed the 5' RACE reads and reports one entry per CDR3 protein, with no DNA. This sample carries approximately 210,000 distinct CDR3 sequences, with roughly 8% going to the ten biggest clones. The sample taken for sequencing was blood. The receptors shown here come from a human donor with ulcerative colitis or Crohn's disease, or a healthy co-twin of an affected twin (not recorded which).

This chain links TRBV6-5 with TRBJ1-1. Germline CDR1 reads MNHEY; CDR2 reads SVGAGI. This CDR3 contains 11 residues. CDR3 protein: CASSYSTGTFF.

The chain combines TRBV5-1 with TRBJ2-1; the D call of TRBD1 rests on TCRdb alone, since no DNA is present to check it. CDR3 length equals 12 residues. Germline V CDR1 and CDR2: SGHRS, YFSETQ. CDR3 protein: CASSPGQYEQFF.

The genes are TRBV6-5 and TRBJ2-3. In germline, CDR1 is MNHEY, CDR2 SVGAGI. CDR3 length equals 14 residues. The CDR3 sequence is CASSYRTSTDTQYF.

This chain links TRBV5-1 with TRBJ2-6; TCRdb's D gene call, TRBD2, goes unchecked for lack of DNA. The CDR3 has 17 amino acids. Germline loops: CDR1 SGHRS, CDR2 YFSETQ. The CDR3 sequence is CASSFTGALIEANVLTF.

The rearrangement uses TRBV6-5 and TRBJ1-2. Germline V gene sequence: CDR1 MNHEY, CDR2 SVGAGI. This CDR3 contains 15 residues. The chain's CDR3 is CASSYVPSLGFGYTF.

V gene TRBV20-1 combines with J gene TRBJ1-6. The CDR3 consists of 12 residues. The germline V gene has CDR1 DFQATT and CDR2 SNEGSKA (reference sequence). The CDR3 loop reads CSARDRNSPLHF.

CDR3 sequence reads: CASSNHRVANEKLFF. J is TRBJ1-4 and V is TRBV6-5; TCRdb selects TRBD1, and the lack of DNA leaves this call unchecked. This CDR3 has 15 residues. Germline V gene data show CDR1 as MNHEY and CDR2 as SVGAGI.

The chain carries TRBV29-1 and TRBJ2-2; TCRdb designates TRBD2, a call that cannot be tested without DNA. The CDR3 runs 18 residues. Germline loops: CDR1 SQVTM, CDR2 ANQGSEA. This chain's CDR3 is CSVDRLRGLAENTGELFF.

The chain couples TRBV3-1 to TRBJ1-5; TCRdb outputs TRBD1, but without DNA this stays unchecked. The CDR3 extends over 15 amino acids. Per germline, CDR1 LGHDT and CDR2 YNNKEL (reference sequence). CDR3 region: CASSQGGGGNQPQHF.

This chain links TRBV10-3 with TRBJ2-5; TCRdb lists TRBD1, though no DNA is available to test this call. The CDR3 loop spans 13 amino acids. Per the germline V gene, CDR1 is ENHRY and CDR2 is SYGVKD. CDR3 in amino acids: CASAGGLQETQYF.

The CDR3 here is CASSYRPGSGNTIYF. V gene TRBV6-5 combines with J gene TRBJ1-3; TCRdb designates TRBD1, a call that cannot be tested without DNA. Per germline, CDR1 MNHEY and CDR2 SVGAGI. The CDR3 length is 15 residues.

The gene calls are TRBV6-5 and TRBJ2-3; TCRdb's D call, TRBD2, is unchecked because there is no DNA. The CDR3 sequence is 17 residues long. Germline CDR1 and CDR2: MNHEY and SVGAGI. The CDR3 sequence is CASSYSSGLFSTDTQYF.

CDR3 protein: CASSPPTGQNTGELFF. The chain joins TRBV7-2 to TRBJ2-2; the D call from TCRdb, TRBD1, cannot be confirmed without DNA. The germline gives CDR1 SGHTA, CDR2 FQGNSA. The CDR3 loop spans 16 amino acids. The full variable domain, with the rest looked up from reference TRBV7-2 and TRBJ2-2, is GAGVSQSPSNKVTEKGKDVELRCDPISGHTALYWYRQSLGQGLEFLIYFQGNSAPDKSGLPSDRFSAERTGGSVSTLTIQRTQQEDSAVYLCASSPPTGQNTGELFFGEGSRLTVL.

This sequence joins TRBV5-1 and TRBJ2-5; TCRdb outputs TRBD2, but without DNA this stays unchecked. The CDR3 is 14 amino acids. Germline CDR1 is SGHRS and CDR2 is YFSETQ. The CDR3 here is CASSLGAPQETQYF.

The rearrangement uses TRBV2 and TRBJ2-3; TCRdb gives TRBD1 as the D gene, but with no DNA this cannot be confirmed. CDR3 length: 15 amino acids. Germline CDR1 reads SNHLY; CDR2 reads FYNNEI. The CDR3 protein is CASSGAAGAGDTQYF.

V and J are TRBV28 and TRBJ2-7; TCRdb reports TRBD1, a call that lacks DNA to check it against. This CDR3 has 13 residues. In germline, CDR1 is MDHEN, CDR2 SYDVKM. The CDR3 here is CASSRDDSYEQYF.

The gene calls are TRBV5-1 and TRBJ1-2; the TRBD1 assignment by TCRdb is unverifiable without DNA. Germline CDR1 SGHRS, CDR2 YFSETQ. This CDR3 has 15 residues. The CDR3 is CASSPRTGGEAGYTF. The full variable domain, completed using reference TRBV5-1 and TRBJ1-2, is KAGVTQTPRYLIKTRGQQVTLSCSPISGHRSVSWYQQTPGQGLQFLFEYFSETQRNKGNFPGRFSGRQFSNSRSEMNVSTLELGDSALYLCASSPRTGGEAGYTFGSGTRLTVV.

The chain is built from TRBV5-1 and TRBJ2-7; TCRdb's D call, TRBD2, is unchecked because there is no DNA. From germline, CDR1 is SGHRS and CDR2 YFSETQ. CDR3 length equals 15 residues. This chain's CDR3 is CASSFEDGGTYEQYF.

This chain links TRBV13 with TRBJ2-7. Germline CDR1 PRHDT, CDR2 FYEKMQ (reference sequence). This CDR3 is 11 amino acids long. The CDR3 here is CASSLGNEQYF.

The chain joins TRBV12-3 or TRBV12-4 to TRBJ1-5. The CDR3 contains 14 residues. The CDR3 loop is CASSSQVSNQPQHF.

V usage is TRBV6-6 and J usage is TRBJ1-6. The germline CDR1 and CDR2 sequences are MNHNY and SVGAGI (reference sequence). This CDR3 comprises 14 residues. Here the CDR3 reads CASSYTGPNSPLHF.

The rearrangement joins TRBV20-1 to TRBJ2-1; TCRdb picks TRBD1, but there is no DNA to check that call. The CDR3 runs to 16 residues. The germline gives CDR1 DFQATT, CDR2 SNEGSKA (reference sequence). This CDR3 is CSAPGVSVKLRDEKFF.

The chain has TRBV6-2 or TRBV6-3 and TRBJ1-1. There are 15 residues in the CDR3. CDR1 and CDR2 (germline): MNHEY, SVGEGT. CDR3 protein: CASSRHTGKDTEAFF.

The genes are TRBV6-2 or TRBV6-3 and TRBJ1-5. CDR3 size: 13 residues. Germline assignment: CDR1 MNHEY and CDR2 SVGEGT. CDR3 sequence: CATVGGGNQPQHF.